The rows below give T cell receptor beta chains drawn from one sample of a study of cytomegalovirus exposure and HLA in healthy donors. Produced via immunoSEQ multiplex PCR; TCRdb's table is partial and in-frame only. Of tens of thousands of clones in the sample, roughly 66% were seen once. Material for sequencing was PBMCs. These receptor sequences come from a woman aged 50 to 60 in good health and CMV-seronegative. Each CDR3 is given with its conserved first and last residue. Rows may omit the clone size; those that give it use once, few, many or a size class.

TRBV7-8 | - | CASSLSRGSWDEKLFF
TRBV11-3 | once | CASTRQPNTEAFF
TRBV19 | - | CATRGQATGELFF
TRBV11-2 | - | CASSPGTSWLRWYF
TRBV5-6 | - | CASSLGQSYEQYF
TRBV9 | few | CASSFSGGSYNEQFF
TRBV28 | - | CASNGQGVNEKLFF
TRBV6-5 | - | CASSYGTGVNNSPLHF
TRBV14 | - | CASSPPYLRDREGLAGGYTF
TRBV4-3 | - | CASSQDARSAYGYTF